One and the same sample provided the 31 T cell receptor beta chains below, sequenced in a study of a mutant IDH1 vaccine in newly diagnosed glioma (dated by TCRdb to 2020 to 2022). In the paper's terms, the time point label means: baseline, week 1 (first vaccination visit). What the treatment or condition label conveys for this sample: pre-vaccination baseline after standard-of-care therapy. Libraries were built with the immunoSEQ multiplex PCR assay. In its TCRdb copy, this immuneACCESS table keeps in-frame sequences only and misses some clones. Where compared with another copy, unresolved V genes explain less than half of these, and the others have no known cause. Here the sample has about 46,000 clones; more than 80% occur a single time. About 2.2% of the sample comes from the top ten. Sequencing was performed on PBMCs, taken from a glioma patient treated with radiotherapy, temozolomide or both. The receptors originated from a man aged 35 to 55 with glioma.

The CDR3 DNA sequence: TGCGCCAGCAGCAGGACTAGCGGGAGCTGGAGCTCCTACAATGAGCAGTTCTTC. This sequence encodes CASSRTSGSWSSYNEQFF. This chain uses TRBV5-1 with TRBJ2-1; 13 nucleotides agree with TRBD2. The CDR3 is 18 amino acids. Losses at the gene ends were 4 bases for V and 0 bases for J; bases not matched to a gene: 7. Germline CDR1 reads SGHRS; CDR2 reads YFSETQ.

The chain combines TRBV4-1 with TRBJ2-3, with D perhaps matching TRBD2 (6 bases). CDR3 length: 14 amino acids. Looked up from germline, CDR1 is MGHRA and CDR2 is YSYEKL. V was trimmed by 2 bases and J by 5 bases, leaving 11 bases between them. The CDR3 DNA reads TGCGCCAGCAGCCAACAACTAGCTTTAGATACGCAGTATTTT. Its protein is CASSQQLALDTQYF.

V usage is TRBV5-1 and J usage is TRBJ2-7; 7 bases are a match to TRBD2. The CDR3 has 14 amino acids. The V gene's germline CDR1 is SGHRS and CDR2 YFSETQ. Germline trimming cut 2 bases from V and 4 bases from J; bases unmatched to any gene: 6. The CDR3 sequence is CASSFTSGTYEQYF. The CDR3 DNA reads as TGCGCCAGCAGCTTCACAAGCGGGACTTACGAGCAGTACTTC.

In this sample, this clone turned up a few times. This chain connects TRBV6-5 to TRBJ1-4; perhaps TRBD1 as D (5 bases). Germline V gives CDR1 MNHEY, CDR2 SVGAGI. V lost 6 bases and J lost 8, with 16 bases in between. This CDR3 has 14 amino acids. The CDR3 protein is CASRSLGGNEKLFF. The CDR3, as DNA: TGTGCCAGCAGATCACTTGGGGGGAACGAAAAACTGTTTTTT.

This chain links TRBV7-9 with TRBJ2-2; 8 bases are shared with TRBD2. Germline trimming cut 8 bases from V and 6 bases from J; bases unmatched to any gene: 5. Germline V lookup: CDR1 SEHNR, CDR2 FQNEAQ (reference sequence). The length of the CDR3 is 13 residues. The CDR3 DNA reads as TGTGCCAGCGGGGGGACTAGGGCCGGGGAGCTGTTTTTT. The encoded protein is CASGGTRAGELFF.

The chain combines TRBV28 with TRBJ1-1; D call uncertain. The CDR3 totals 12 residues. The germline V and J ends were trimmed by 7 bases and 6 bases, with 12 bases remaining between them. Germline V gene lookup returns CDR1 MDHEN and CDR2 SYDVKM. In nucleotides, the CDR3 is TGTGCCAGCACCAAGACACACTCTGAAGCTTTCTTT. Translating gives CASTKTHSEAFF.

The chain uses TRBV21-1 and TRBJ2-7; the table's TRBD1 call for D was not verified on the DNA. TRBV21-1 represents a pseudogene. This CDR3 is 16 amino acids long. The CDR3 DNA reads as TGTGCCAGCAGCAAAGTGGTCCAGGGGGGCTACTACGAGCAGTACTTC. Amino acids: CASSKVVQGGYYEQYF.

The chain uses TRBV28 and TRBJ2-5; D might be TRBD2 (6 bases). V was pared by 4 bases and J by 5 bases, with 17 bases between. Germline-derived CDR1 and CDR2 are MDHEN and SYDVKM. The CDR3 sequence is 15 residues long. The CDR3, as DNA: TGTGCCAGCAGTTCCCCGGGACTCCCCCCGGAGACCCAGTACTTC. Protein: CASSSPGLPPETQYF. The whole variable domain, filled in from reference TRBV28 and TRBJ2-5, reads DVKVTQSSRYLVKRTGEKVFLECVQDMDHENMFWYRQDPGLGLRLIYFSYDVKMKEKGDIPEGYSVSREKKERFSLILESASTNQTSMYLCASSSPGLPPETQYFGPGTRLLVL.

The chain links TRBV4-1 to TRBJ2-4; TRBD2 aligns across 14 bases. The germline CDR1 and CDR2 sequences are MGHRA and YSYEKL. V was pared by 3 bases and J by 11 bases, with 9 bases of the junction left unmatched. This CDR3 is built from 16 residues. The CDR3 spells CASSHGGLAGVGFQYF. CDR3 coding DNA: TGCGCCAGCAGCCACGGGGGACTAGCGGGAGTGGGTTTTCAGTACTTC.

This clone was recorded once. The chain couples TRBV7-2 to TRBJ2-1; D is ambiguous. The germline V and J ends were trimmed by 1 base and 0 bases, with 7 bases remaining between them. The CDR3 contains 15 residues. Germline CDR1 SGHTA, CDR2 FQGNSA. CDR3 sequence (DNA): TGTGCCAGCAGCTTAGTGCTTAGCTCCTACAATGAGCAGTTCTTC. It yields the protein CASSLVLSSYNEQFF.

The chain recombines TRBV18 with TRBJ1-4; a weak D match, TRBD1 (5 bases). The length of the CDR3 is 13 residues. V dropped 8 bases and J dropped 6 bases, with 13 bases sitting between them. Germline V gene lookup returns CDR1 KGHSH and CDR2 LQKENI. The CDR3 DNA reads as TGTGCCAGCCACCGGCGGGGGGATGAAAAACTGTTTTTT. This gives the protein CASHRRGDEKLFF. The full variable domain, in which reference TRBV18 and TRBJ1-4 provide the parts outside the CDR3, is NAGVMQNPRHLVRRRGQEARLRCSPMKGHSHVYWYRQLPEEGLKFMVYLQKENIIDESGMPKERFSAEFPKEGPSILRIQQVVRGDSAAYFCASHRRGDEKLFFGSGTQLSVL.

This clone was found once. CDR3 amino acids: CASSLSGNTGELFF. The CDR3, as DNA: TGTGCCAGCAGTTTATCGGGCAACACCGGGGAGCTGTTTTTT. The chain is built from TRBV27 and TRBJ2-2, with D hard to call. Germline V gene data show CDR1 as MNHEY and CDR2 as SMNVEV (reference sequence). The CDR3 covers 14 residues. V lost 0 bases, J lost 2 bases, and 4 bases lay in between.

The V gene is TRBV27, the J gene TRBJ2-1; D may match TRBD1 or TRBD2 (5 bases each). The germline gives CDR1 MNHEY, CDR2 SMNVEV (reference sequence). The CDR3 contains 16 residues. V lost 2 bases and J lost 4, with 15 bases in between. CDR3 nucleotide sequence: TGTGCCAGCAGTTTAGGGTCGGGGCTGGGATACAATGAGCAGTTCTTC. This translates into CASSLGSGLGYNEQFF.

The chain couples TRBV7-9 to TRBJ2-3; 11 positions match TRBD2. From germline, CDR1 is SEHNR and CDR2 FQNEAQ (reference sequence). J was trimmed by 2 bases and V by 1 base; bases with no gene match: 5. CDR3 length equals 17 residues. CDR3 in DNA: TGTGCCAGCAGCTTAGGGCTAGCGGGAGGTGCCACAGATACGCAGTATTTT. Its protein product is CASSLGLAGGATDTQYF. Supplemented by reference TRBV7-9 and TRBJ2-3, the full variable domain reads DTGVSQNPRHKITKRGQNVTFRCDPISEHNRLYWYRQTLGQGPEFLTYFQNEAQLEKSRLLSDRFSAERPKGSFSTLEIQRTEQGDSAMYLCASSLGLAGGATDTQYFGPGTRLTVL.

The chain joins TRBV6-6 to TRBJ1-2, with 8 bases that match TRBD1. Per germline, CDR1 MNHNY and CDR2 SVGAGI (reference sequence). V lost 9 bases to trimming and J lost 5 bases; unmatched junction nucleotides: 2. The CDR3 is 11 amino acids. The CDR3 DNA follows: TGTGCCAGACGGACAGGGTATGGCTACACCTTC. Translating it yields CARRTGYGYTF.

The DNA of the CDR3 is TGTGCCAGCTTAAGCTCCCGGACAGGGGACGTAGGCGAGCAGTACTTC. This translates into CASLSSRTGDVGEQYF. The chain has TRBV18 and TRBJ2-7; the match to TRBD1 covers 9 bases. Germline V gene sequence: CDR1 KGHSH, CDR2 LQKENI. Trimming took 7 bases from V and 6 from J; bases not matched to a gene: 16. The CDR3 covers 16 residues.

The chain carries TRBV11-2 and TRBJ1-1; D may be TRBD1 (5 bases). CDR1 and CDR2 (germline): SGHAT, FQNNGV. The CDR3 sequence is 15 residues long. V was clipped by 3 bases and J by 1 base, with 12 bases between them. CDR3 protein: CASSFIGTPNTEAFF. CDR3 bases: TGTGCCAGCAGCTTCATCGGGACCCCGAACACTGAAGCTTTCTTT.

The V gene is TRBV27, the J gene TRBJ2-7; weak D call: TRBD2 (5 bases). CDR3 length equals 14 residues. The V end was cut by 5 bases, the J end by 7 bases, with 18 bases between. CDR1 is MNHEY, CDR2 SMNVEV, per germline (reference sequence). The CDR3 nucleotides are TGTGCCAGCAGTGCCCGGGAATTGGGCGGGGAGCAGTACTTC. Protein product: CASSARELGGEQYF.

This clone was detected only once. The chain is built from TRBV5-1 and TRBJ1-2, with TRBD1 as a possible D gene (6 bases). Germline loops: CDR1 SGHRS, CDR2 YFSETQ. This CDR3 has 13 residues. Trimming left V 4 bases short and J 8 bases short, with 15 bases between. CDR3 amino acids: CASSPLGAGGYTF. Here the CDR3 DNA reads TGCGCCAGCAGCCCCCTGGGGGCGGGAGGCTACACCTTC.

The J gene is TRBJ2-1, the V gene TRBV7-6; D gene ambiguous. The CDR3 is made up of 15 amino acids. In germline, CDR1 is SGHVS, CDR2 FNYEAQ. Deletions cut 4 bases from V and 2 bases from J, with 12 bases between. CDR3 sequence (DNA): TGTGCCAGCAGCTCCCAGGAGAAACCCTACAATGAGCAGTTCTTC. It translates to CASSSQEKPYNEQFF.

V gene TRBV29-1 combines with J gene TRBJ2-5; 7 nucleotides agree with TRBD2. Gene TRBJ2-7 matches the end of the DNA better, so the J call may be wrong. Germline V gives CDR1 SQVTM, CDR2 ANQGSEA. The CDR3 runs 14 residues. The CDR3 DNA reads TGCAGCGTTGGGGGCGGCGGGAGCTCCTACGAGCAGTACTTC. Its protein is CSVGGGGSSYEQYF.

The rearrangement links TRBV18 to TRBJ1-5; 7 positions agree with TRBD1. CDR1 and CDR2 from the germline V gene are KGHSH and LQKENI. This CDR3 is 17 amino acids long. V shed 4 bases, J shed 0 bases, and the junction held 9 bases outside the gene matches. The CDR3 here is CASSLSGQPYSNQPQHF. In DNA, the CDR3 is TGTGCCAGCTCACTGTCGGGACAGCCATATAGCAATCAGCCCCAGCATTTT.

The chain recombines TRBV7-3 with TRBJ2-7; no firm D call. Germline loops: CDR1 SGHTA, CDR2 FQGTGA. Trimming removed 4 bases at V and 2 bases at J, with 6 bases between. This CDR3 contains 12 residues. Here the CDR3 DNA reads TGTGCCAGCAGCTACCCCACCTACGAGCAGTACTTC. Translating it yields CASSYPTYEQYF.

This sequence joins TRBV19 and TRBJ2-1; 8 bases agree with TRBD1. This CDR3 region has 12 residues. Germline V gene lookup returns CDR1 LNHDA and CDR2 SQIVND (reference sequence). V lost 6 bases and J lost 9; bases outside the gene matches: 4. The CDR3 nucleotides are TGTGCCAGTAGCGACAGGGGAATTGAGCAGTTCTTC. Protein sequence: CASSDRGIEQFF.

The chain uses TRBV19 and TRBJ2-1; D is perhaps TRBD2 (7 bases). The V end was cut by 5 bases, the J end by 4 bases, with 15 bases between. The germline CDR1 and CDR2 sequences are LNHDA and SQIVND (reference sequence). The CDR3 has 15 amino acids. As DNA, the CDR3 is TGTGCCAGTAGTCCCTCAGGGAGGGGGTACAATGAGCAGTTCTTC. Amino acid sequence: CASSPSGRGYNEQFF.

The chain recombines TRBV28 with TRBJ1-1; TRBD1 aligns across 7 bases. CDR1 and CDR2 (germline): MDHEN, SYDVKM. V shed 7 bases and J 1 base; nucleotides not matched to a gene: 6. The CDR3 has 14 residues. Here the CDR3 DNA reads TGTGCCAGCACCTCGACAGGGAAGAACACTGAAGCTTTCTTT. This translates into CASTSTGKNTEAFF.

This clone occurred once. V is TRBV27 and J is TRBJ2-7, with 8 positions matching TRBD2. This CDR3 comprises 13 residues. J lost 10 bases, V lost 2 bases, and 7 bases had no gene match. Germline V gene lookup returns CDR1 MNHEY and CDR2 SMNVEV (reference sequence). The CDR3 DNA is TGTGCCAGCAGTTTACACCTAGCGGGTGAACAGTACTTC. It yields the protein CASSLHLAGEQYF.

V and J are TRBV18 and TRBJ2-7; D possibly corresponds to TRBD2 (6 bases). Germline loops: CDR1 KGHSH, CDR2 LQKENI. The CDR3 has 14 residues. The V end was cut by 2 bases, the J end by 4 bases, with 12 bases between. CDR3 DNA sequence: TGTGCCAGCTCACCAGGTGGCGGGACTTACGAGCAGTACTTC. Residues: CASSPGGGTYEQYF.

The genes are TRBV7-2 and TRBJ1-1; no reliable D call. Per germline, CDR1 SGHTA and CDR2 FQGNSA. This CDR3 comprises 15 residues. Trimming stripped 1 base from V and 1 base from J, with 10 bases between. CDR3 coding DNA: TGTGCCAGCAGCTTAGGGCCCTCAACGAACACTGAAGCTTTCTTT. It specifies CASSLGPSTNTEAFF. Supplemented by reference TRBV7-2 and TRBJ1-1, the full variable domain reads GAGVSQSPSNKVTEKGKDVELRCDPISGHTALYWYRQSLGQGLEFLIYFQGNSAPDKSGLPSDRFSAERTGGSVSTLTIQRTQQEDSAVYLCASSLGPSTNTEAFFGQGTRLTVV.

The V and J genes are TRBV6-5 and TRBJ2-1; D remains ambiguous. The V gene's germline CDR1 is MNHEY and CDR2 SVGAGI. This CDR3 has 13 amino acids. V lost 6 bases, J lost 2 bases, and 8 bases lay in between. CDR3 amino acids: CASRIVPYNEQFF. Here the CDR3 DNA reads TGTGCCAGCAGGATCGTTCCCTACAATGAGCAGTTCTTC.

The chain carries TRBV9 and TRBJ2-7; D ambiguous. In germline, CDR1 is SGDLS, CDR2 YYNGEE. V lost 3 bases, J lost 1 base, and 11 bases lay in between. The CDR3 runs 14 residues. The CDR3 sequence is CASSARSPSYEQYF. In DNA form, the CDR3 reads TGTGCCAGCAGCGCACGGTCTCCTTCCTACGAGCAGTACTTC. The full variable domain, in which reference TRBV9 and TRBJ2-7 provide the parts outside the CDR3, is DSGVTQTPKHLITATGQRVTLRCSPRSGDLSVYWYQQSLDQGLQFLIQYYNGEERAKGNILERFSAQQFPDLHSELNLSSLELGDSALYFCASSARSPSYEQYFGPGTRLTVT.